These 22 T cell receptor beta chains were all obtained from the same sample, sequenced in a study of PD-1 blockade in classical Hodgkin lymphoma. The protocol was immunoSEQ multiplex PCR, while the TCRdb copy is restricted to in-frame clones and leaves out a portion. This sample carries 15,000 to 20,000 clones, roughly 65% of them seen once, and the ten largest clones take just under 2.5%. Time point meaning: cycle 4 day 1 (C4D1), after less than seven weeks of nivolumab. Autologous stem cell transplantation was followed by relapse in every patient, and brentuximab vedotin exposure varied. Researchers report purifying CD4+ T cells from thawed PBMCs by magnetic negative selection. This specimen consisted of CD4+ T cells from blood, obtained before the fourth cycle of nivolumab. These receptors were collected from a human donor with classical Hodgkin lymphoma.

This chain connects TRBV2 to TRBJ2-5; 10 bases agree with TRBD1. V was clipped by 4 bases and J by 4 bases; unmatched bases: 6. The germline CDR1 and CDR2 sequences are SNHLY and FYNNEI. The CDR3 is made up of 15 amino acids. The CDR3 DNA sequence: TGTGCCAGCAGTGCGACAGGGGGCTGGCGAGAGACCCAGTACTTC. Its translation is CASSATGGWRETQYF.

This CDR3 is CASSLSGRVYEQYF. CDR3 sequence (DNA): TGTGCCAGCAGCCTTAGCGGGAGGGTCTACGAGCAGTACTTC. V is TRBV28 and J is TRBJ2-7; 11 bases agree with TRBD2. The CDR3 totals 14 residues. Germline assignment: CDR1 MDHEN and CDR2 SYDVKM. Losses at the gene ends were 6 bases for V and 3 bases for J; bases not matched to a gene: 4.

This clone was observed once. The chain has TRBV4-3 and TRBJ1-4; D ambiguous. The CDR3 has 16 amino acids. Looked up from germline, CDR1 is LGHNA and CDR2 is YSLEER. V was pared by 1 base and J by 6 bases, with 15 bases between. CDR3 sequence: CASSQVGPEGDEKLFF. The CDR3 DNA reads as TGCGCCAGCAGCCAAGTCGGGCCAGAGGGAGATGAAAAACTGTTTTTT.

This chain links TRBV6-5 with TRBJ1-4; 9 nucleotides agree with TRBD1. Germline CDR1 MNHEY, CDR2 SVGAGI. J was trimmed by 8 bases and V by 6 bases; bases with no gene match: 7. The CDR3 has 14 amino acids. The DNA for the CDR3 is TGTGCCAGCAGCTCCGGGACAGGGTGGGAAAAACTGTTTTTT. Protein: CASSSGTGWEKLFF.

This chain connects TRBV19 to TRBJ2-3, with TRBD2 as a possible D gene (5 bases). Per germline, CDR1 LNHDA and CDR2 SQIVND (reference sequence). CDR3 length: 17 residues. V was pared by 6 bases and J by 0 bases, with 19 bases between. This CDR3 reads CASSPRARGPSTDTQYF. As DNA, the CDR3 is TGTGCCAGTAGCCCCCGGGCGAGAGGGCCTAGCACAGATACGCAGTATTTT. Together with reference TRBV19 and TRBJ2-3, the CDR3 gives the full variable domain: DGGITQSPKYLFRKEGQNVTLSCEQNLNHDAMYWYRQDPGQGLRLIYYSQIVNDFQKGDIAEGYSVSREKKESFPLTVTSAQKNPTAFYLCASSPRARGPSTDTQYFGPGTRLTVL.

The chain joins TRBV18 to TRBJ2-6; weak D call: TRBD2 (7 bases). Trimming removed 2 bases at V and 4 bases at J, with 18 bases between. The V gene's germline CDR1 is KGHSH and CDR2 LQKENI. This CDR3 spans 18 amino acids. The DNA of the CDR3 is TGTGCCAGCTCACCAAAACTTGCGGGGGCGAGAGGGGCCAACGTCCTGACTTTC. This translates into CASSPKLAGARGANVLTF.

The sample holds one count of this clone. The V call is TRBV7-6, the J call TRBJ2-3; 15 nucleotides match TRBD2. With V trimmed by 2 bases and J by 3 bases, 3 bases remained unmatched. Germline CDR1 reads SGHVS; CDR2 reads FNYEAQ. The CDR3 is 17 amino acids. CDR3 DNA sequence: TGTGCCAGCAGCTTAATTGGGACTAGCGGGAGGACAGATACGCAGTATTTT. This codes for CASSLIGTSGRTDTQYF. The full variable domain, with the rest looked up from reference TRBV7-6 and TRBJ2-3, is GAGVSQSPRYKVTKRGQDVALRCDPISGHVSLYWYRQALGQGPEFLTYFNYEAQQDKSGLPNDRFSAERPEGSISTLTIQRTEQRDSAMYRCASSLIGTSGRTDTQYFGPGTRLTVL.

This chain joins TRBV18 and TRBJ2-5, with D possibly called TRBD1 or TRBD2 (5 bases each). The V gene's germline CDR1 is KGHSH and CDR2 LQKENI. This CDR3 has 13 amino acids. V was cut by 3 bases and J by 5 bases, with 10 bases left in between. CDR3 sequence reads: CASSPGVQETQYF. CDR3 bases: TGTGCCAGCTCACCGGGGGTTCAGGAGACCCAGTACTTC.

This chain uses TRBV2 with TRBJ1-5; no definite D call. CDR3 length equals 14 residues. Trimming left V 7 bases short and J 2 bases short, with 12 bases between. Germline values: CDR1 SNHLY, CDR2 FYNNEI. This CDR3 is CASTQGLGNQPQHF. In DNA form, the CDR3 reads TGTGCCAGCACTCAAGGGTTGGGCAATCAGCCCCAGCATTTT. The full variable domain, with the rest looked up from reference TRBV2 and TRBJ1-5, is EPEVTQTPSHQVTQMGQEVILRCVPISNHLYFYWYRQILGQKVEFLVSFYNNEISEKSEIFDDQFSVERPDGSNFTLKIRSTKLEDSAMYFCASTQGLGNQPQHFGDGTRLSIL.

This chain connects TRBV5-1 to TRBJ1-1, with 8 positions matching TRBD1. This CDR3 is 14 amino acids long. Germline CDR1 is SGHRS and CDR2 is YFSETQ. With V trimmed by 2 bases and J by 5 bases, 5 bases remained unmatched. The CDR3 DNA sequence: TGCGCCAGCAGCTTAACAGGGGGAGTTACTGAAGCTTTCTTT. This translates into CASSLTGGVTEAFF.

This chain uses TRBV10-3 with TRBJ2-7; the D is unclear. In germline, CDR1 is ENHRY, CDR2 SYGVKD. Trimming took 0 bases from V and 5 from J, leaving 11 bases between them. The CDR3 consists of 14 residues. This chain's CDR3 is CAISESPAIDEQYF. CDR3 in DNA: TGTGCCATCAGTGAGTCACCGGCTATCGACGAGCAGTACTTC.

This chain links TRBV10-3 with TRBJ2-7, with TRBD1 as a possible D gene (6 bases). The CDR3 consists of 14 residues. CDR1 is ENHRY and CDR2 is SYGVKD in the germline V gene. V was pared by 3 bases and J by 2 bases, with 11 bases between. The CDR3 DNA reads as TGTGCCATCAGTGATGGGGGCCGGACCTACGAGCAGTACTTC. This gives the protein CAISDGGRTYEQYF.

The rearrangement uses TRBV28 and TRBJ1-6; D is uncertain. Trimming took off 3 bases at V and 7 bases at J, with 19 bases between the two ends. CDR1 and CDR2 (germline): MDHEN, SYDVKM. This CDR3 region has 17 residues. The CDR3 DNA reads as TGTGCCAGCAGTTTGGCGACGAACCTAATGCACAATTCACCCCTCCACTTT. Translating it yields CASSLATNLMHNSPLHF. The full variable domain, its missing parts supplied by reference TRBV28 and TRBJ1-6, is DVKVTQSSRYLVKRTGEKVFLECVQDMDHENMFWYRQDPGLGLRLIYFSYDVKMKEKGDIPEGYSVSREKKERFSLILESASTNQTSMYLCASSLATNLMHNSPLHFGNGTRLTVT.

Worth noting for this clone: Sequence at one end of the junction differs from germline and may be a read error. The CDR3 protein is CAWIMGRTKIF. As DNA, the CDR3 is TGTGCCTGGATTATGGGCCGGACAAAGATTTTC. The chain employs TRBV30 and TRBJ2-7, with D perhaps TRBD1 (5 bases). CDR3 length: 11 amino acids. The germline CDR1 and CDR2 sequences are GTSNPN and SVGIG (reference sequence).

This sequence joins TRBV6-6 and TRBJ1-2, with D unclear. CDR3 length: 12 residues. Germline CDR1 MNHNY, CDR2 SVGAGI (reference sequence). V gave up 7 bases and J gave up 7 bases, with 13 bases separating them. CDR3 sequence: CASTLRGSGYTF. CDR3 DNA: TGTGCCAGCACCCTCCGCGGTTCTGGCTACACCTTC.

This chain joins TRBV19 and TRBJ1-4; 7 bases agree with TRBD1. With V trimmed by 5 bases and J by 8 bases, 8 bases remained unmatched. The CDR3 has 14 residues. Germline lookup yields CDR1 LNHDA and CDR2 SQIVND (reference sequence). This CDR3 reads CASSPAGQREKLFF. For the CDR3, the DNA is TGTGCCAGTAGTCCCGCGGGACAGAGAGAAAAACTGTTTTTT.

V usage is TRBV7-9 and J usage is TRBJ2-7; TRBD1 is a possible D gene (6 bases). CDR3 length: 17 residues. Germline CDR1 and CDR2: SEHNR and FQNEAQ (reference sequence). V lost 2 bases to trimming and J lost 3 bases, with 20 bases between them. The CDR3 reads CASSLQGSRTAYYEQYF. For the CDR3, the DNA is TGTGCCAGCAGCTTACAGGGGAGTCGCACGGCCTACTACGAGCAGTACTTC. Combining the CDR3 with reference TRBV7-9 and TRBJ2-7 gives the whole variable domain DTGVSQNPRHKITKRGQNVTFRCDPISEHNRLYWYRQTLGQGPEFLTYFQNEAQLEKSRLLSDRFSAERPKGSFSTLEIQRTEQGDSAMYLCASSLQGSRTAYYEQYFGPGTRLTVT.

The J gene is TRBJ2-3, the V gene TRBV7-2; 9 bases line up with TRBD2. V lost 6 bases and J lost 4; bases outside the gene matches: 11. Per germline, CDR1 SGHTA and CDR2 FQGNSA. The CDR3 spans 16 residues. CDR3 sequence reads: CASSLAGRGDPDTQYF. The CDR3 DNA reads TGTGCCAGCAGTCTAGCGGGGCGGGGGGATCCAGATACGCAGTATTTT.

This chain connects TRBV7-8 to TRBJ1-2; no definite D call. The CDR3 consists of 14 residues. The germline V gene has CDR1 SGHVS and CDR2 FQNEAQ. The ends were cut back, 2 bases at V and 3 bases at J, with 10 bases in the middle. In nucleotides, the CDR3 is TGTGCCAGCAGCTTACATGCGGTCGACTATGGCTACACCTTC. It codes for CASSLHAVDYGYTF.

The CDR3 protein is CAISESSGEQHF. DNA of the CDR3: TGTGCCATCAGTGAGTCGAGTGGGGAACAGCATTTT. V is TRBV10-3 and J is TRBJ1-5; D gene unclear. Germline CDR1 is ENHRY and CDR2 is SYGVKD. V lost 0 bases and J lost 13, with 10 bases in between. The CDR3 length is 12 residues.

The rearrangement joins TRBV6-5 to TRBJ1-6, with 8 bases fitting TRBD1. Germline V lookup: CDR1 MNHEY, CDR2 SVGAGI. The CDR3 is 15 residues long. The V and J ends lost 7 bases and 7 bases, in that order; junction bases with no gene match: 9. The CDR3 bases are TGTGCCAGCACCTACGGGGACAGGAGGAATTCACCCCTCCACTTT. Translating it yields CASTYGDRRNSPLHF.

V gene TRBV19 combines with J gene TRBJ1-2; 9 bases match TRBD1. This CDR3 has 13 amino acids. Per the germline V gene, CDR1 is LNHDA and CDR2 is SQIVND (reference sequence). Losses at the gene ends were 6 bases for V and 6 bases for J; bases not matched to a gene: 5. The CDR3, as DNA: TGTGCCAGTAGGATGAGACAGGGGGATGGCTACACCTTC. Translating it yields CASRMRQGDGYTF.